This T cell receptor beta chain was identified during a study of cytomegalovirus exposure and HLA in healthy donors. Study-wide results and limits: High sensitivity and specificity were reportedly achieved when the classifier diagnosed cytomegalovirus status. Cytomegalovirus association was listed for 150 or so TCR beta chains.

60 Vbeta and 13 Jbeta primers were used in PCR. As processed by the authors: Later, tens of millions of unique TCR beta chains were counted in an analysis, and some 11 million of them were shared. Produced via immunoSEQ multiplex PCR; TCRdb's table is partial and in-frame only. D and trimming come from the DNA, and the V and J calls and clone size come from that table. Seen here are 150,000 to 200,000 clones, roughly 82% observed once, and the top ten hold about 1.5%. With regard to this clone: Its antigen is unknown.

This CDR3 region has 13 residues. V lost 3 bases, J lost 5 bases, and 10 bases lay in between. Germline V lookup: CDR1 SNHLY, CDR2 FYNNEI. The TCR sequence derives from a man in his forties in good health and CMV-seronegative. The sequenced material came from PBMCs. The chain recombines TRBV2 with TRBJ2-5; D may be TRBD2 (7 bases). The CDR3 DNA is TGTGCCAGCAGTGATGGGGGGGCGGAGACCCAGTACTTC. The encoded protein is CASSDGGAETQYF.